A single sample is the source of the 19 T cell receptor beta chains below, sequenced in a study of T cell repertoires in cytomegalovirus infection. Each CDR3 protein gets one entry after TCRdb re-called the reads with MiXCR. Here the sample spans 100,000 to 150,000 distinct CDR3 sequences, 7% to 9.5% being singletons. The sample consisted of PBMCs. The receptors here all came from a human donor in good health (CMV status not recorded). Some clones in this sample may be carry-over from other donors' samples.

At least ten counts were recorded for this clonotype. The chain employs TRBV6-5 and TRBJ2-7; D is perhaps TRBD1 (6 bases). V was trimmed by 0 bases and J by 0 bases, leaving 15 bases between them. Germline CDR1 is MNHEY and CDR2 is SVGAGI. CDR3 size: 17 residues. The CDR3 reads CASSYSLNRDTSYEQYF. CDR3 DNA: TGTGCCAGCAGTTACTCGCTAAACCGGGACACCTCCTACGAGCAGTACTTC.

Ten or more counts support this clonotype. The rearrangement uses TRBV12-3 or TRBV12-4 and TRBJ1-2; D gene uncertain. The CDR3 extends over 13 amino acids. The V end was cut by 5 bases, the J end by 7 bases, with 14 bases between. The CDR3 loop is CASSPTPLGGYTF. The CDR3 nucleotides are TGTGCCAGCAGTCCCACGCCTTTGGGTGGCTACACCTTC.

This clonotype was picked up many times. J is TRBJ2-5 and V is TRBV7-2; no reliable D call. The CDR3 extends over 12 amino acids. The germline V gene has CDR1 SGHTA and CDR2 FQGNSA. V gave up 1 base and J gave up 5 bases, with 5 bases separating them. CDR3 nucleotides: TGTGCCAGCAGCTTAGTGCTTGAGACCCAGTACTTC. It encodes CASSLVLETQYF.

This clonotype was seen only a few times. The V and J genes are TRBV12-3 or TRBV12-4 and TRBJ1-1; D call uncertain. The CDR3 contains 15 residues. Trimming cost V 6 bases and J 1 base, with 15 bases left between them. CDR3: CASRVRWQGNTEAFF. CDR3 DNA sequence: TGTGCCAGCAGGGTTCGTTGGCAAGGGAACACTGAAGCTTTCTTT.

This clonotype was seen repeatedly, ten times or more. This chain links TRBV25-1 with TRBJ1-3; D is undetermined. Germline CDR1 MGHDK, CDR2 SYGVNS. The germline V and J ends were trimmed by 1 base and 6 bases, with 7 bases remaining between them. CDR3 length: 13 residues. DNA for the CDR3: TGTGCCAGCAGTGAATCAGTTCCAAACACCATATATTTT. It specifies CASSESVPNTIYF.

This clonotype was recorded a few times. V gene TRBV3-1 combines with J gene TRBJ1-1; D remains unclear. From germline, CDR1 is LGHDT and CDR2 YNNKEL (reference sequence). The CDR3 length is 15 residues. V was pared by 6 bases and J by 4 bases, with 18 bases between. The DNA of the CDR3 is TGTGCCAGCAGAGGTCGATTTCCGGGGTCCACTGAAGCTTTCTTT. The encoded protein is CASRGRFPGSTEAFF.

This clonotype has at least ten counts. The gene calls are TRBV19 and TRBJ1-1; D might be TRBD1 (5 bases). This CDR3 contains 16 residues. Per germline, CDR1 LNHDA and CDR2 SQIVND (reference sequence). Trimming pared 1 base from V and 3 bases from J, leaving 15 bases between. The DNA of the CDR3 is TGTGCCAGTAGTATAGGGACGGGGCCTGGGGACACTGAAGCTTTCTTT. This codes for CASSIGTGPGDTEAFF.

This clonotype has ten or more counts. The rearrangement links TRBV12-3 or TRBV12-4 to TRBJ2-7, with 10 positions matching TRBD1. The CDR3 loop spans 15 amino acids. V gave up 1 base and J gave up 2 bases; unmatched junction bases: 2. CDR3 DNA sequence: TGTGCCAGCAGTTTAGTTGGGACAGGGGCCTACGAGCAGTACTTC. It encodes CASSLVGTGAYEQYF.

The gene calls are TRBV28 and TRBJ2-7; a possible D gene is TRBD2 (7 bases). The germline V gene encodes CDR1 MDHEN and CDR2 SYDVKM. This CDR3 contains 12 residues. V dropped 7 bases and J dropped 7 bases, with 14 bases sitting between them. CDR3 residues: CASTRGAGEQYF. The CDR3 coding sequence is TGTGCCAGCACACGGGGGGCTGGGGAGCAGTACTTC.

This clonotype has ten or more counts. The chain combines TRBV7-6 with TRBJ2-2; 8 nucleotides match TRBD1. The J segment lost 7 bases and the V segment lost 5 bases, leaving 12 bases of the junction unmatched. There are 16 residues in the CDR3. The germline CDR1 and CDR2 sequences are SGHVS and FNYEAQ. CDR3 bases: TGTGCCAGCAGCCGTTCCCCCAGGGGGCATAACGGGGAGCTGTTTTTT. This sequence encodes CASSRSPRGHNGELFF.

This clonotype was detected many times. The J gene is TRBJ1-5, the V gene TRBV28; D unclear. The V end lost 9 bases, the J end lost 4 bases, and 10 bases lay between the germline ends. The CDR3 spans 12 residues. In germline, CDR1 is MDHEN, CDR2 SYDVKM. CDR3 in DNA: TGTGCCAGTGCCGCGGGGAATCAGCCCCAGCATTTT. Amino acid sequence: CASAAGNQPQHF.

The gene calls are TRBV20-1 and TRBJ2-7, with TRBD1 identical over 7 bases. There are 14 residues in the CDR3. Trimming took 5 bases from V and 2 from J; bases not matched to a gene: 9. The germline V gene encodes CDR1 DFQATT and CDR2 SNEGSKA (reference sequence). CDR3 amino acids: CSALPGQMTYEQYF. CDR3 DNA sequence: TGCAGTGCTCTACCGGGACAGATGACCTACGAGCAGTACTTC.

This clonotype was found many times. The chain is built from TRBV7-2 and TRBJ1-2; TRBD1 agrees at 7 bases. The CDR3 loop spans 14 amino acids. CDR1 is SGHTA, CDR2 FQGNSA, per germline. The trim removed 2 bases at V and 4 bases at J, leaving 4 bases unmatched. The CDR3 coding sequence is TGTGCCAGCAGCTTACCAACAGGGGTCTATGGCTACACCTTC. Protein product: CASSLPTGVYGYTF. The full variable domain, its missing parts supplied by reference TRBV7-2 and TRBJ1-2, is GAGVSQSPSNKVTEKGKDVELRCDPISGHTALYWYRQSLGQGLEFLIYFQGNSAPDKSGLPSDRFSAERTGGSVSTLTIQRTQQEDSAVYLCASSLPTGVYGYTFGSGTRLTVV.

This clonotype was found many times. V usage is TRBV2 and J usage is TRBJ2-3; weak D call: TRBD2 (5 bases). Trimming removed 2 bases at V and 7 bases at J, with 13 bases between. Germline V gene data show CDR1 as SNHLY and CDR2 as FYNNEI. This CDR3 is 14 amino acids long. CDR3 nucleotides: TGTGCCAGCAGTGAACTGCGGCTAGCAAATACGCAGTATTTT. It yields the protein CASSELRLANTQYF.

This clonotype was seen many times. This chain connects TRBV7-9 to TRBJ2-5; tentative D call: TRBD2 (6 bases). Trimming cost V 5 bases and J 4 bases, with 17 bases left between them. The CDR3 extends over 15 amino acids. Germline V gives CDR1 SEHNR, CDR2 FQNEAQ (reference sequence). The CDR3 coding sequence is TGTGCCAGCAGCGAAGGACTCGCGGGATCAGAGACCCAGTACTTC. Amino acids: CASSEGLAGSETQYF.

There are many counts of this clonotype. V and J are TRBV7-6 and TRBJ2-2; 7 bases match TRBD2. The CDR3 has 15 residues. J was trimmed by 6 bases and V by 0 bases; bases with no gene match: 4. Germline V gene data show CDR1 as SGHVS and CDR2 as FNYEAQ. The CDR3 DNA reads TGTGCCAGCAGCTTAGCCGCGGGGGTGGCCGGGGAGCTGTTTTTT. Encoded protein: CASSLAAGVAGELFF.

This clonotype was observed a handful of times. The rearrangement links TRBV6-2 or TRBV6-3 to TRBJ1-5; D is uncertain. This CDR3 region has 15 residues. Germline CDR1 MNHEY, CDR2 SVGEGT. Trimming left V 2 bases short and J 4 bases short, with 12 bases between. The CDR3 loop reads CASSYREKGNQPQHF. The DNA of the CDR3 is TGTGCCAGCAGTTACAGGGAGAAGGGAAATCAGCCCCAGCATTTT.

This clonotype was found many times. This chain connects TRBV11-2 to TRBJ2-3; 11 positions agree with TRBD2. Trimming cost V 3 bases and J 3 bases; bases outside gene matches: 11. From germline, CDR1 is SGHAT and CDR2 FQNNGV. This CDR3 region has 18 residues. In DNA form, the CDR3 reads TGTGCCAGCAGCTTCACCCAGCTAGCGGGGGGACAGACAGATACGCAGTATTTT. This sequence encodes CASSFTQLAGGQTDTQYF.

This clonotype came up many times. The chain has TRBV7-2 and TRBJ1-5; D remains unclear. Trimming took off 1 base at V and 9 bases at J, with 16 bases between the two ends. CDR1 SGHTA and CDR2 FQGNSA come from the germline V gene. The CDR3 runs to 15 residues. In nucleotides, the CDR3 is TGTGCCAGCAGCTTAGGGCAGGCCAAGGAATGGCCCCAGCATTTT. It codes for CASSLGQAKEWPQHF.